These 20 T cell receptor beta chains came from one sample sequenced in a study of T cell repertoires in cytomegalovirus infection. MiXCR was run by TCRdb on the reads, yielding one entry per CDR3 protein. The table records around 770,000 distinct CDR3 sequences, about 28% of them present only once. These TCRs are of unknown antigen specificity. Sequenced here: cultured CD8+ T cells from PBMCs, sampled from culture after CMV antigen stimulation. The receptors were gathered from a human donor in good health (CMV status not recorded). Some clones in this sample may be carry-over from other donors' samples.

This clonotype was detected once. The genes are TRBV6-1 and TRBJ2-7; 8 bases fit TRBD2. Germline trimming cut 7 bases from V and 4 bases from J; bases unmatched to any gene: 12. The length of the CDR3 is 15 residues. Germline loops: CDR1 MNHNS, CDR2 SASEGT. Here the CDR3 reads CASTYGIAGPYEQYF. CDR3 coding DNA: TGTGCCAGCACCTACGGAATAGCGGGGCCTTACGAGCAGTACTTC.

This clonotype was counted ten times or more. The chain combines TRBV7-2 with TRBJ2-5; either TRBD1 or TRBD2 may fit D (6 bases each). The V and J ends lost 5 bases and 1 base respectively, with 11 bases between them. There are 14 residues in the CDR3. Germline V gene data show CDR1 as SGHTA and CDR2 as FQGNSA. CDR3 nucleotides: TGTGCCAGCAGCATGGGGGGCCGCCAAGAGACCCAGTACTTC. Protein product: CASSMGGRQETQYF.

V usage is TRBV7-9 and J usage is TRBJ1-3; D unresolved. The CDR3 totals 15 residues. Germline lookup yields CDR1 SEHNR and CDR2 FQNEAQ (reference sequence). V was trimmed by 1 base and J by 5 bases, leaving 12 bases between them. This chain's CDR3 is CASSLGGVPRNTIYF. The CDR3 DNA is TGTGCCAGCAGCTTAGGCGGGGTCCCACGAAACACCATATATTTT.

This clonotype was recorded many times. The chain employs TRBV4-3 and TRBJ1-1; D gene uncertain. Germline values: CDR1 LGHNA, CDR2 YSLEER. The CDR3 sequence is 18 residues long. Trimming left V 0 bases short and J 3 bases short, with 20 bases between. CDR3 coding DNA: TGCGCCAGCAGCCAAGATATTTCGGAAGTTGGGTGGGACACTGAAGCTTTCTTT. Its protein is CASSQDISEVGWDTEAFF.

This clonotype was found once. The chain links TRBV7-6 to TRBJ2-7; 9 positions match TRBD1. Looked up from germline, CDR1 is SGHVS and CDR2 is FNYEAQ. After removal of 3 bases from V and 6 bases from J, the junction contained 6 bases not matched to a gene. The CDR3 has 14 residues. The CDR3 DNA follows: TGTGCCAGCAGCTTGGCACAGGGGGCGTCCGAGCAGTACGTC. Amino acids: CASSLAQGASEQYV.

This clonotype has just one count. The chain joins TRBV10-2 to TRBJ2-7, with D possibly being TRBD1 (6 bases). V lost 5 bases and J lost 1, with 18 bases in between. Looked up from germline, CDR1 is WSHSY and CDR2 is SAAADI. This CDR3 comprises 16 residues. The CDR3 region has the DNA TGCGCCAGCAGTTGGGACATAAGAGCACCTTCCTACGAGCAGTACTTC. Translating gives CASSWDIRAPSYEQYF.

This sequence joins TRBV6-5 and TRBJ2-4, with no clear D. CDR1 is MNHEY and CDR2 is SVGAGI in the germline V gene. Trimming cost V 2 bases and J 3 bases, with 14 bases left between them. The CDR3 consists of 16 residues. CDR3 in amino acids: CASSYATLGDKNIQYF. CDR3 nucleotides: TGTGCCAGCAGTTACGCCACCCTAGGAGACAAAAACATTCAGTACTTC.

CDR3 in DNA: TGCAGCGTTGAAGTTCACGGAGGCTACACCTTC. This gives the protein CSVEVHGGYTF. The rearrangement links TRBV29-1 to TRBJ1-2; D gene uncertain. This CDR3 region has 11 residues. CDR1 is SQVTM, CDR2 ANQGSEA, per germline. Trimming cost V 1 base and J 8 bases, with 8 bases left between them.

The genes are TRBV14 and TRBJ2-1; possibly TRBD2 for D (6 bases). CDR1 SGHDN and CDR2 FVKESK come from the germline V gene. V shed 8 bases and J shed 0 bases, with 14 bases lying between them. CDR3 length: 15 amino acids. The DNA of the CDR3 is TGTGCCAGCGCCCGACGGGGGAGCTCCTACAATGAGCAGTTCTTC. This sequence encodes CASARRGSSYNEQFF.

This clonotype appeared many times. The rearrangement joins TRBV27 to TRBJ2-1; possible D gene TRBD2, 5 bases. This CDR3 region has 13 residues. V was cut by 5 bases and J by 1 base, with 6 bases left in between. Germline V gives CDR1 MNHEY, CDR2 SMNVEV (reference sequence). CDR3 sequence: CASSRTSYNEQFF. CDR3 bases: TGTGCCAGCAGTAGGACTTCCTACAATGAGCAGTTCTTC.

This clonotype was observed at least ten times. The CDR3 region is CASSEIWADQETQYF. CDR3 nucleotides: TGTGCCAGCAGTGAAATTTGGGCAGACCAAGAGACCCAGTACTTC. The chain employs TRBV6-1 and TRBJ2-5, with D hard to call. V lost 2 bases and J lost 0, with 10 bases in between. Germline V gene lookup returns CDR1 MNHNS and CDR2 SASEGT. This CDR3 is 15 amino acids long.

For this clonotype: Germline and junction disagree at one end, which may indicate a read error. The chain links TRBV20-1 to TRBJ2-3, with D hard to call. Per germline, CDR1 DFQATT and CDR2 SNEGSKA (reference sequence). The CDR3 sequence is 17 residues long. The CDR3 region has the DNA TGCAGTGTTAGAGAACCCACCCTAGTCTATAGCACAGATACGCAGTATTTT. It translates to CSVREPTLVYSTDTQYF.

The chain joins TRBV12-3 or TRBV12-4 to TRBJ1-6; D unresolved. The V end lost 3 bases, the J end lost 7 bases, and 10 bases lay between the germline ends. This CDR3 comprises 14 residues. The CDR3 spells CASSFGVRNSPLHF. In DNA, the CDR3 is TGTGCCAGCAGTTTCGGGGTGAGGAATTCACCCCTCCACTTT.

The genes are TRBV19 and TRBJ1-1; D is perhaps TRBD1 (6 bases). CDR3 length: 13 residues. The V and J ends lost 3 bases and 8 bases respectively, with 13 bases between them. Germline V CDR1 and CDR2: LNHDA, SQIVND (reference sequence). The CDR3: CASSISPGTEAFF. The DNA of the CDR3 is TGTGCCAGTAGTATCTCACCCGGGACAGAAGCTTTCTTT. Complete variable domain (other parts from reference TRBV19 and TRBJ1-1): DGGITQSPKYLFRKEGQNVTLSCEQNLNHDAMYWYRQDPGQGLRLIYYSQIVNDFQKGDIAEGYSVSREKKESFPLTVTSAQKNPTAFYLCASSISPGTEAFFGQGTRLTVV.

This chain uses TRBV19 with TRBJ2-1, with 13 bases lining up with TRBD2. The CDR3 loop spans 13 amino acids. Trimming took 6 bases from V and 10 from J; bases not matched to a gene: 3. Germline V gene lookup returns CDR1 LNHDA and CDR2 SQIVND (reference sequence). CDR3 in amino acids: CASRMTSGGEQFF. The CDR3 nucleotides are TGTGCCAGTAGGATGACTAGCGGGGGGGAGCAGTTCTTC.

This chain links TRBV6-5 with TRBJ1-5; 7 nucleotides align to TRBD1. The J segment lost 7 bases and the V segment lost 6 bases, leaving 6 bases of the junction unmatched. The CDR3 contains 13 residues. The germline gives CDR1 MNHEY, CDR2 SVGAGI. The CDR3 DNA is TGTGCCAGCAGCCTACAGGGGAGCCAGCCCCAGCATTTT. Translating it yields CASSLQGSQPQHF.

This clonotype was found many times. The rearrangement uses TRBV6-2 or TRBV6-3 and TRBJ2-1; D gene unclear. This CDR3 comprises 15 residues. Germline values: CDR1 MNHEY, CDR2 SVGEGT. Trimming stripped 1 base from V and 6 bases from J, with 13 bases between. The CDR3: CASSYLGPLGNEQFF. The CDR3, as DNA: TGTGCCAGCAGTTACTTGGGCCCCTTGGGCAATGAGCAGTTCTTC.

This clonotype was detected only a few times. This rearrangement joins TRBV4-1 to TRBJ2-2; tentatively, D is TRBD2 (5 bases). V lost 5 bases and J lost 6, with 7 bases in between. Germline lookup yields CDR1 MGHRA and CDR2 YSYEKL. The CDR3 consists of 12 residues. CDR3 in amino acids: CASSSEAGELFF. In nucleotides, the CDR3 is TGCGCCAGCAGCTCGGAGGCCGGGGAGCTGTTTTTT.

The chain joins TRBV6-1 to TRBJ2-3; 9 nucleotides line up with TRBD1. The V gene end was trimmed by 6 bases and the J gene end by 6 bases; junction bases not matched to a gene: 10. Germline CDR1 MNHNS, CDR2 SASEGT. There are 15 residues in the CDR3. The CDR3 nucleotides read TGTGCCAGCAGACGTGGACAGGGGCAAGGGGATACGCAGTATTTT. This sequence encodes CASRRGQGQGDTQYF.

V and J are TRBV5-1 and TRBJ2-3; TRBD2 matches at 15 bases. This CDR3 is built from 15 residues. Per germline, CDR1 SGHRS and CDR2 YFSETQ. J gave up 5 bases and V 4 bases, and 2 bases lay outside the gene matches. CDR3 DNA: TGCGCCAGCAGCCCGGGACTAGCGGGGGGAGATACGCAGTATTTT. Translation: CASSPGLAGGDTQYF. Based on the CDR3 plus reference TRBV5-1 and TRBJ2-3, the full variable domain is KAGVTQTPRYLIKTRGQQVTLSCSPISGHRSVSWYQQTPGQGLQFLFEYFSETQRNKGNFPGRFSGRQFSNSRSEMNVSTLELGDSALYLCASSPGLAGGDTQYFGPGTRLTVL.